A single sample gave rise to the 21 T cell receptor beta chains below, sequenced in a study of T-cell memory formation after mild COVID-19. TCRdb called the 5' RACE reads again in MiXCR, with one record for every CDR3 protein. The table records a few hundred thousand distinct CDR3 sequences, 15% to 20% of them present only once. Sequencing was carried out using PBMCs or a T cell subset sorted from them (not recorded which). The receptors were sampled from a man between 18 and 35 years old who had mild COVID-19 (a few samples of this study predate the infection). Cell type and time point are not known.

This sequence joins TRBV20-1 and TRBJ1-6, with D perhaps TRBD1 (5 bases). CDR1 is DFQATT, CDR2 SNEGSKA, per germline (reference sequence). The CDR3 has 15 amino acids. V was cut by 2 bases and J by 8 bases, with 16 bases left in between. This chain's CDR3 is CSARSRVHGYSPLHF. DNA for the CDR3: TGCAGTGCTAGATCCAGGGTTCATGGTTATTCACCCCTCCACTTT.

Only a few counts were recorded for this clonotype. The rearrangement uses TRBV19 and TRBJ1-1; D not certain. Trimming cost V 2 bases and J 5 bases, with 15 bases left between them. The CDR3 spans 15 residues. From germline, CDR1 is LNHDA and CDR2 SQIVND (reference sequence). CDR3 sequence reads: CASSIPEADGTEAFF. The CDR3 DNA is TGTGCCAGTAGTATACCAGAGGCCGACGGAACTGAAGCTTTCTTT.

This clonotype was seen a handful of times. CDR3 sequence reads: CASSLAGGREGTQYF. For the CDR3, the DNA is TGTGCCAGCAGTTTAGCGGGGGGTCGAGAAGGTACGCAGTATTTT. This sequence joins TRBV6-2 or TRBV6-3 and TRBJ2-3, with 10 bases fitting TRBD2. Looked up from germline, CDR1 is MNHEY and CDR2 is SVGEGT. V lost 4 bases to trimming and J lost 8 bases; unmatched junction nucleotides: 9. The CDR3 is 15 amino acids.

The V gene is TRBV10-2, the J gene TRBJ2-2, with 8 bases fitting TRBD1. This CDR3 has 18 residues. V shed 6 bases, J shed 0 bases, and the junction held 12 bases outside the gene matches. Looked up from germline, CDR1 is WSHSY and CDR2 is SAAADI. The CDR3 nucleotides are TGCGCCAGCAGCGACGGGACAGGCCGCATTGCGAACACCGGGGAGCTGTTTTTT. Protein sequence: CASSDGTGRIANTGELFF.

This clonotype was counted only a few times. This chain links TRBV25-1 with TRBJ2-7, with a possible D match to TRBD1 (5 bases). CDR1 and CDR2 (germline): MGHDK, SYGVNS. The V gene lost 0 bases and the J gene lost 10 bases, with 7 bases spanning the gap. The CDR3 has 11 amino acids. The CDR3: CASSEYQGQYF. The CDR3 bases are TGTGCCAGCAGTGAATATCAGGGCCAGTACTTC.

There are a few counts of this clonotype. This rearrangement joins TRBV5-1 to TRBJ2-7; D not resolved. Germline V gene lookup returns CDR1 SGHRS and CDR2 YFSETQ. Trimming removed 6 bases at V and 0 bases at J, with 10 bases between. The CDR3 is 13 residues long. The DNA of the CDR3 is TGCGCCAGCAATCTAGGAAGCTCCTACGAGCAGTACTTC. It specifies CASNLGSSYEQYF.

This clonotype was observed a handful of times. The chain is built from TRBV6-2 or TRBV6-3 and TRBJ2-5; D is possibly TRBD1 (6 bases). V dropped 8 bases and J dropped 5 bases, with 15 bases sitting between them. Germline CDR1 reads MNHEY; CDR2 reads SVGEGT. CDR3 size: 13 residues. DNA for the CDR3: TGTGCCAGCCGGAGTACAGGGCACGAGACCCAGTACTTC. Amino acid sequence: CASRSTGHETQYF.

This clonotype showed up just a few times. The chain carries TRBV5-1 and TRBJ2-7; TRBD1 aligns across 12 bases. Germline CDR1 SGHRS, CDR2 YFSETQ. This CDR3 has 18 residues. J lost 2 bases, V lost 0 bases, and 9 bases had no gene match. CDR3 nucleotide sequence: TGCGCCAGCAGCTTGGCCGGGACAGGGGGCGAGAGGACCTACGAGCAGTACTTC. This encodes CASSLAGTGGERTYEQYF.

J is TRBJ2-3 and V is TRBV4-2, with 9 nucleotides matching TRBD1. Germline values: CDR1 LGHNA, CDR2 YNFKEQ. V trimming: 0 bases; J trimming: 1 base; junction bases outside the gene matches: 2. The CDR3 extends over 16 amino acids. Written as DNA, the CDR3 is TGTGCCAGCAGCCAAGAAGGGACAGGGCGCACAGATACGCAGTATTTT. This translates into CASSQEGTGRTDTQYF.

This clonotype was seen more than once but under ten times. The V call is TRBV7-2, the J call TRBJ1-2; D perhaps matches TRBD1 (5 bases). This CDR3 region has 13 residues. The V and J ends lost 5 bases and 6 bases respectively, with 13 bases between them. Germline V gene sequence: CDR1 SGHTA, CDR2 FQGNSA. CDR3 nucleotide sequence: TGTGCCAGCAGCCCTGGGGCTGCAAATGGCTACACCTTC. It is translated as CASSPGAANGYTF.

This clonotype was seen more than once but under ten times. This chain connects TRBV27 to TRBJ1-1; weak D call: TRBD1 (6 bases). CDR1 MNHEY and CDR2 SMNVEV come from the germline V gene (reference sequence). CDR3 length equals 14 residues. The V end was cut by 4 bases, the J end by 0 bases, with 9 bases between. The CDR3 protein is CASSSYRVNTEAFF. In DNA form, the CDR3 reads TGTGCCAGCAGTTCGTACAGGGTGAACACTGAAGCTTTCTTT.

Only a few counts were recorded for this clonotype. V gene TRBV20-1 combines with J gene TRBJ1-2, with D uncertain. This CDR3 spans 13 amino acids. CDR1 and CDR2 from the germline V gene are DFQATT and SNEGSKA (reference sequence). Trimming removed 6 bases at V and 4 bases at J, with 15 bases between. The CDR3 bases are TGCAGTGCACCCGAGTGGGTATCCTATGGCTACACCTTC. This translates into CSAPEWVSYGYTF.

CDR3 DNA: TGTGCCAGCAGCTTGCCCGACACTGAAGCTTTCTTT. Its translation is CASSLPDTEAFF. The J gene is TRBJ1-1, the V gene TRBV7-6; D call uncertain. This CDR3 is 12 amino acids long. The germline V gene encodes CDR1 SGHVS and CDR2 FNYEAQ. The V end lost 3 bases, the J end lost 3 bases, and 5 bases lay between the germline ends. The full variable domain, completed using reference TRBV7-6 and TRBJ1-1, is GAGVSQSPRYKVTKRGQDVALRCDPISGHVSLYWYRQALGQGPEFLTYFNYEAQQDKSGLPNDRFSAERPEGSISTLTIQRTEQRDSAMYRCASSLPDTEAFFGQGTRLTVV.

The chain uses TRBV11-3 and TRBJ1-5; D not resolved. V was pared by 5 bases and J by 2 bases, with 16 bases between. The length of the CDR3 is 16 residues. Germline loops: CDR1 SGHNT, CDR2 YENEEA. CDR3 region: CASSDTSPGGNQPQHF. DNA of the CDR3: TGTGCCAGCAGCGATACTTCTCCTGGCGGCAATCAGCCCCAGCATTTT. The full variable domain, completed using reference TRBV11-3 and TRBJ1-5, is EAGVVQSPRYKIIEKKQPVAFWCNPISGHNTLYWYLQNLGQGPELLIRYENEEAVDDSQLPKDRFSAERLKGVDSTLKIQPAELGDSAVYLCASSDTSPGGNQPQHFGDGTRLSIL.

The chain has TRBV6-5 and TRBJ1-2; D is ambiguous. Germline assignment: CDR1 MNHEY and CDR2 SVGAGI. The V and J ends lost 5 bases and 4 bases respectively, with 8 bases between them. This CDR3 region has 12 residues. CDR3 amino acids: CASSPNTYGYTF. The CDR3 nucleotides read TGTGCCAGCAGTCCTAACACCTATGGCTACACCTTC.

V is TRBV2 and J is TRBJ2-3; TRBD1 matches 8 bases. CDR1 SNHLY and CDR2 FYNNEI come from the germline V gene. Unmatched junction bases numbered 10, after V lost 10 bases and J lost 4 bases. The CDR3 length is 14 residues. Written as DNA, the CDR3 is TGTGCCACCGCAGATCGGACAGGGTCAGATACGCAGTATTTT. This translates into CATADRTGSDTQYF.

This clonotype was seen more than once but under ten times. The genes are TRBV9 and TRBJ1-1, with D tentatively TRBD1 (5 bases). The germline V gene has CDR1 SGDLS and CDR2 YYNGEE. With 0 bases removed from V and 6 bases from J, the gap between germline ends came to 9 bases. There are 13 residues in the CDR3. The chain's CDR3 is CASSVVGTSEAFF. Written as DNA, the CDR3 is TGTGCCAGCAGCGTAGTAGGGACTTCTGAAGCTTTCTTT.

The chain combines TRBV6-2 or TRBV6-3 with TRBJ1-1; TRBD1 matches at 9 bases. Germline CDR1 MNHEY, CDR2 SVGEGT. This CDR3 has 15 amino acids. The J segment lost 3 bases and the V segment lost 5 bases, leaving 7 bases of the junction unmatched. CDR3 nucleotide sequence: TGTGCCAGCAGTCCCCGGGACAGGGTGTACACTGAAGCTTTCTTT. This sequence encodes CASSPRDRVYTEAFF.

This clonotype was recorded a few times. This chain uses TRBV4-1 with TRBJ1-1, with 11 bases that match TRBD1. Germline V gives CDR1 MGHRA, CDR2 YSYEKL. The CDR3 is 15 residues long. V was clipped by 3 bases and J by 5 bases; unmatched bases: 5. The CDR3 DNA reads as TGCGCCAGCAGCCACGGACAGGGGGCAAGGACTGAAGCTTTCTTT. Its translation: CASSHGQGARTEAFF.

V and J are TRBV4-1 and TRBJ2-1, with TRBD2 matching over 12 bases. V dropped 3 bases and J dropped 10; count of bases not matched to a gene: 4. The germline V gene encodes CDR1 MGHRA and CDR2 YSYEKL. CDR3 length: 14 residues. CDR3 sequence reads: CASSHLAGGPEQFF. In nucleotides, the CDR3 is TGCGCCAGCAGCCATCTAGCGGGGGGGCCAGAGCAGTTCTTC.

This clonotype was picked up many times. V and J are TRBV11-2 and TRBJ1-1, with D possibly being TRBD1 (5 bases). Germline CDR1 and CDR2: SGHAT and FQNNGV. Deletions cut 6 bases from V and 8 bases from J, with 10 bases between. The length of the CDR3 is 11 residues. The CDR3 coding sequence is TGTGCCAGCAGAATGGGGGTAGAAGCTTTCTTT. Residues: CASRMGVEAFF.